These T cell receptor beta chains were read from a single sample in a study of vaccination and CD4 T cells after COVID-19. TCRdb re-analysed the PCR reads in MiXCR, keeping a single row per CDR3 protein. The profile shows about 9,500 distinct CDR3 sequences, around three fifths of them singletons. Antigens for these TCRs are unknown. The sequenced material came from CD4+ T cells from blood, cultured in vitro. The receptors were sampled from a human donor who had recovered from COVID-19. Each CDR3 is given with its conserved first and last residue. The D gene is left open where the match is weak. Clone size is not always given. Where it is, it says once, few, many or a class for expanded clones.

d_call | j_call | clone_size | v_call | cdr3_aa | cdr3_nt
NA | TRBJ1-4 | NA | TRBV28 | CASSRYSPWGEKLFF | TGTGCCAGCAGTCGGTACAGTCCATGGGGAGAAAAACTGTTTTTT
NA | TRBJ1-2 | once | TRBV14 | CASSHQQGIYGYTF | TGTGCCAGCAGCCATCAACAAGGAATCTATGGCTACACCTTC
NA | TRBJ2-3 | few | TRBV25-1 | CASSEGTSSGPMVDTQYF | TGTGCCAGCAGTGAAGGGACCTCATCGGGCCCGATGGTAGATACGCAGTATTTT
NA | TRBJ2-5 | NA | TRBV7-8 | CASSLGEETQYF | TGTGCCAGCAGCTTGGGGGAAGAGACCCAGTACTTC
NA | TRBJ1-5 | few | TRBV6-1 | CASTLTGGGGNQPQHF | TGTGCCAGCACCCTCACTGGGGGAGGGGGCAATCAGCCCCAGCATTTT
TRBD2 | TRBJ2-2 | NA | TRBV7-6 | CASSFTSGGNTGELFF | TGTGCCAGCAGTTTTACTAGCGGGGGGAACACCGGGGAGCTGTTTTTT
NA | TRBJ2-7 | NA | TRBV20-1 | CSARRYGGAYEQYF | TGCAGTGCTAGAAGGTACGGCGGTGCCTACGAGCAGTACTTC
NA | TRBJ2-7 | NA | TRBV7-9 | CASSFVYEQYF | TGTGCCAGCAGCTTTGTCTACGAGCAGTACTTC
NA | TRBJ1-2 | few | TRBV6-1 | CASTKAGDPNYGYTF | TGTGCCAGCACCAAAGCAGGAGACCCCAACTATGGCTACACCTTC
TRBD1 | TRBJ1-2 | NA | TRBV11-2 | CASSLTRGQGTYGYTF | TGTGCCAGCAGCTTAACCCGGGGACAGGGCACCTATGGCTACACCTTC
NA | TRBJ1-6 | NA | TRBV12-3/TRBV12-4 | CASGAGLGSPLHF | TGTGCCAGTGGGGCGGGTTTGGGATCACCCCTCCACTTT
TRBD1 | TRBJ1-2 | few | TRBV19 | CAILRQGPAGYTF | TGTGCCATTCTCCGACAGGGACCGGCTGGGTACACCTTC
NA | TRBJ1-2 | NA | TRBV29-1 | CSATEAYYGYTF | TGCAGTGCTACCGAGGCGTACTATGGCTACACCTTC
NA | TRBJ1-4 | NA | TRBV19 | CASSSPPGTGEKLFF | TGTGCCAGTAGCTCCCCTCCAGGGACGGGTGAAAAACTGTTTTTT
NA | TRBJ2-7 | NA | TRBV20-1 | CSSNPAGALNYEQYF | TGCAGTTCCAATCCCGCGGGGGCCCTTAACTACGAGCAGTACTTC
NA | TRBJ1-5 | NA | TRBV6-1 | CASDWDGDQPQHF | TGTGCCAGCGACTGGGACGGCGATCAGCCCCAGCATTTT